The entry below gives a single TCR beta chain sequence along with its context. Antigen: not known. PCR was performed using 60 Vbeta and 13 Jbeta primers. Profiling relied on immunoSEQ multiplex PCR, and the TCRdb table lists in-frame clones only, not all of them. The top ten clones hold roughly 12% of a sample with 65,000 to 95,000 clones, about 75% of them seen once. This sample is drawn from a study of cytomegalovirus exposure and HLA in healthy donors. Whole-study context: Early release data held 75 million to 90 million unique TCRs from HLA-typed donors. Study-wide results and caveats: There were a few CMV-associated chains whose specificity for CMV antigens was confirmed in vitro. Further analysis was carried out later, and it showed several of the most significant clusters appearing linked to common viral pathogens.

The clonotype originates from a man between 65 and 85 years old in good health and CMV-seronegative. What was sequenced was PBMCs.

CDR3 protein: CSAGSLALYNEQFF. The CDR3 DNA follows: TGCAGCGCGGGGAGCTTGGCGCTATACAATGAGCAGTTCTTC. The chain is built from TRBV29-1 and TRBJ2-1, with D perhaps matching TRBD2 (5 bases). CDR3 length: 14 amino acids. Trimming took off 7 bases at V and 4 bases at J, with 17 bases between the two ends. Per the germline V gene, CDR1 is SQVTM and CDR2 is ANQGSEA.